The clone carrying this T cell receptor beta chain showed up many times. Antigen unknown. As an off-target read in a library built for alpha chains, this beta chain has a frequency of little significance. V dropped 10 bases and J dropped 7 bases, with 21 bases sitting between them. Germline V CDR1 and CDR2: SGHDT, YYEEEE. The CDR3 spans 13 residues. The data originate from a study of HIV-infected patients and healthy controls. Findings of the study overall: During therapy, HIV-associated CDR3s fell significantly in frequency, while CMV-associated CDR3s did not change significantly. Size-matching overweighted rare events from HIV-infected data when comparing patients with controls.

Follow-up blood was drawn about 14 weeks, roughly three months, after antiretroviral therapy began. Whole blood was used without fractionation, so all unsorted peripheral T cells were included. About 500 ng RNA was reverse transcribed with alpha and beta constant-region primers. Using multiplexing indices, alpha and beta chain libraries were generated apart by chain-specific third strand synthesis. Each cDNA molecule was barcoded, and a single primer pair amplified each chain. Ligation attached cDNA to a 5' RACE adapter that carried a random hexamer and SP2 site. Each CDR3 protein gets one entry after TCRdb re-called the 5' RACE reads with MiXCR. The sample lists roughly 7,400 distinct CDR3 sequences; 6% to 8% were seen once.

This chain joins TRBV5-6 and TRBJ2-7; possibly TRBD2 for D (6 bases). The TCR was taken from an adult with HIV infection. Sequenced here: blood, sampled during antiretroviral therapy. The CDR3 sequence: CAGSMEGAREQYF. Here the CDR3 DNA reads TGTGCCGGGTCTATGGAGGGAGCCAGGGAGCAGTACTTC.